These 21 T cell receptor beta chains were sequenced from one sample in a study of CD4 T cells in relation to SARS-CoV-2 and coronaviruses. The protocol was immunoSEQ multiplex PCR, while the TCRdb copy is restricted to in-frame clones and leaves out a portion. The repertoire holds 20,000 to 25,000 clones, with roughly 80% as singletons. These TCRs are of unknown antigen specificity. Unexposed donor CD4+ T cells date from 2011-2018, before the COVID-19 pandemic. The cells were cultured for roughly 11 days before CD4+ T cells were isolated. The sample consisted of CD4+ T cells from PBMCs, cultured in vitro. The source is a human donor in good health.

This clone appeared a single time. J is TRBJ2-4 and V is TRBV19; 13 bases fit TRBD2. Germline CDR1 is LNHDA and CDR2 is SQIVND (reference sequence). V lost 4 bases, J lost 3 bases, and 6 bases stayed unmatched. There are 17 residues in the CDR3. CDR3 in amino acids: CASSTRTSGRFKNIQYF. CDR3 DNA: TGTGCCAGTAGTACCCGGACTAGCGGGAGATTCAAAAACATTCAGTACTTC.

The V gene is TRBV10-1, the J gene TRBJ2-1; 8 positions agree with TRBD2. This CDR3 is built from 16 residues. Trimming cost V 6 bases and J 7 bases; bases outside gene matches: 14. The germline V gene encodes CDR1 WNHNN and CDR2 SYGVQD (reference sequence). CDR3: CASSPFGGGFRNEQFF. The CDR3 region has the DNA TGCGCCAGCAGCCCCTTCGGGGGGGGCTTCAGAAATGAGCAGTTCTTC.

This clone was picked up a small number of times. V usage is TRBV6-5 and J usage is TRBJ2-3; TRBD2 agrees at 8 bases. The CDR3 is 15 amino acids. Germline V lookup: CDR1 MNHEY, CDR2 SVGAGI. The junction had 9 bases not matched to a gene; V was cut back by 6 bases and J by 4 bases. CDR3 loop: CASSAPAGEPDTQYF. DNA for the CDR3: TGTGCCAGCAGCGCCCCAGCGGGAGAACCAGATACGCAGTATTTT.

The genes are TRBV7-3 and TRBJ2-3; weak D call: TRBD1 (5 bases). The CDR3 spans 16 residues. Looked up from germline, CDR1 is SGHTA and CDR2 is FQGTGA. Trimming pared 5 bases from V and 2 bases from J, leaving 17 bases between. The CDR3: CASSPQGGALTDTQYF. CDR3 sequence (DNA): TGTGCCAGCAGCCCCCAGGGCGGCGCCCTCACAGATACGCAGTATTTT.

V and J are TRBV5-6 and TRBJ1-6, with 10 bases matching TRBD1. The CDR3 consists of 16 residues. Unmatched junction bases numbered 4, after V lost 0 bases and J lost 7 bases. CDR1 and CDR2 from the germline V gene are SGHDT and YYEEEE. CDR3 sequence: CASSLGLGQGNSPLHF. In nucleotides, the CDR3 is TGTGCCAGCAGCTTGGGTCTGGGACAGGGGAATTCACCCCTCCACTTT. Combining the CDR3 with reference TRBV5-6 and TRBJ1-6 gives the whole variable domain DAGVTQSPTHLIKTRGQQVTLRCSPKSGHDTVSWYQQALGQGPQFIFQYYEEEERQRGNFPDRFSGHQFPNYSSELNVNALLLGDSALYLCASSLGLGQGNSPLHFGNGTRLTVT.

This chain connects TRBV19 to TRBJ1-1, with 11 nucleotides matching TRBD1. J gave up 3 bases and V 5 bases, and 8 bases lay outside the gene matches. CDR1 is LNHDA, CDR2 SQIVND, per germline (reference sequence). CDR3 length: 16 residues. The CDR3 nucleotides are TGTGCCAGTAGTGTGGACAGGGGGCGTTTAGACACTGAAGCTTTCTTT. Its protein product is CASSVDRGRLDTEAFF.

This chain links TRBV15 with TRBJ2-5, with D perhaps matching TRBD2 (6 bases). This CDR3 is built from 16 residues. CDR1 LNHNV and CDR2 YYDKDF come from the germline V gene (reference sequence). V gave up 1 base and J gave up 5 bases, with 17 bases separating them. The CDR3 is CATSRGRRGTMETQYF. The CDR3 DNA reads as TGTGCCACCAGCAGAGGACGGCGGGGTACCATGGAGACCCAGTACTTC.

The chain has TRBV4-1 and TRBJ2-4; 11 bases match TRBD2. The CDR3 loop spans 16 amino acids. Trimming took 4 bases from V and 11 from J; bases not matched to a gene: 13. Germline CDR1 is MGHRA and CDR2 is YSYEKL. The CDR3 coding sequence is TGCGCCAGCAGCCTCCCAATTAGCGGGGGGGGTAAAGTTCAGTACTTC. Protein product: CASSLPISGGGKVQYF.

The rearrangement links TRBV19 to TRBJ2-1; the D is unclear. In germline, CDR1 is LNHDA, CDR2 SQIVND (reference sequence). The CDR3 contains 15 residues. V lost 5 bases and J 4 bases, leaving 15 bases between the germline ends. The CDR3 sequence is CASSSFSQVYNEQFF. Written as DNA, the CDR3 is TGTGCCAGTAGTTCTTTTAGCCAGGTTTACAATGAGCAGTTCTTC.

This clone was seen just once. CDR3: CASSLTPSYNEQFF. In DNA, the CDR3 is TGTGCCAGCAGCTTAACACCAAGCTACAATGAGCAGTTCTTC. This rearrangement joins TRBV7-3 to TRBJ2-1; D remains unclear. The ends were cut back, 0 bases at V and 3 bases at J, with 6 bases in the middle. Germline loops: CDR1 SGHTA, CDR2 FQGTGA. CDR3 length: 14 residues. Together with reference TRBV7-3 and TRBJ2-1, the CDR3 gives the full variable domain: GAGVSQTPSNKVTEKGKYVELRCDPISGHTALYWYRQSLGQGPEFLIYFQGTGAADDSGLPNDRFFAVRPEGSVSTLKIQRTERGDSAVYLCASSLTPSYNEQFFGPGTRLTVL.

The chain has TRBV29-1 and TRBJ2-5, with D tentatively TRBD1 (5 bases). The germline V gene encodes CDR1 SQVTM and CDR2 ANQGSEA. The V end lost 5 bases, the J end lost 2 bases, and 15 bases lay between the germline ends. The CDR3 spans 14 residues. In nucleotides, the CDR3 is TGCAGCGTTTATGGCAGGGTGACTCAAGAGACCCAGTACTTC. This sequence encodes CSVYGRVTQETQYF.

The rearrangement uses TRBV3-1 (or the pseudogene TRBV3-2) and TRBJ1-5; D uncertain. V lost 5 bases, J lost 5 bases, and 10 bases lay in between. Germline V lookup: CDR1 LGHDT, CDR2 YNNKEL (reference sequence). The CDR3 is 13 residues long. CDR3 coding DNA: TGTGCCAGCAGCGTAACCGGTGATCAGCCCCAGCATTTT. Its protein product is CASSVTGDQPQHF.

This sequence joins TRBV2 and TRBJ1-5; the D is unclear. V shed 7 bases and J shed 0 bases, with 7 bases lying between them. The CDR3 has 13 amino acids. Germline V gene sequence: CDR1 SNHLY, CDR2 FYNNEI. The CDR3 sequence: CASKFYSNQPQHF. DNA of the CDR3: TGTGCCAGCAAGTTTTATAGCAATCAGCCCCAGCATTTT.

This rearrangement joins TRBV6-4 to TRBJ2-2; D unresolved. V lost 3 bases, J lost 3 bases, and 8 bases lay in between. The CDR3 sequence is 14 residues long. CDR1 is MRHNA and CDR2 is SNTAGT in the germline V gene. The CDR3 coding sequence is TGTGCCAGCAGTGAAGGCAGCCACACCGGGGAGCTGTTTTTT. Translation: CASSEGSHTGELFF.

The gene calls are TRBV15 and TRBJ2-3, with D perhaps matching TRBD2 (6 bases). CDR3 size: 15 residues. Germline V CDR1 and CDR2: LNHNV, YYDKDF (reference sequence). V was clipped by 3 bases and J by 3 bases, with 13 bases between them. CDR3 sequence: CATSRRGGRTDTQYF. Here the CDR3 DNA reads TGTGCCACCAGCAGGCGAGGAGGGAGGACAGATACGCAGTATTTT.

The CDR3, as DNA: TGTGCCAGCAGCCCCCCCCAGGGAATCTCCTACGAGCAGTACTTC. It is translated as CASSPPQGISYEQYF. The chain uses TRBV28 and TRBJ2-7; D is perhaps TRBD1 (5 bases). The V gene lost 6 bases and the J gene lost 0 bases, with 15 bases spanning the gap. Germline assignment: CDR1 MDHEN and CDR2 SYDVKM. This CDR3 contains 15 residues.

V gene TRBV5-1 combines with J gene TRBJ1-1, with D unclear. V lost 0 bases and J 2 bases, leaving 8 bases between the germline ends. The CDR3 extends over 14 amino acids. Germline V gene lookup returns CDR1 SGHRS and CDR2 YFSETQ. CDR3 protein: CASSLEIENTEAFF. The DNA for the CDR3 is TGCGCCAGCAGCTTGGAGATCGAAAACACTGAAGCTTTCTTT. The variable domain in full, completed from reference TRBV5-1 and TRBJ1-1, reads KAGVTQTPRYLIKTRGQQVTLSCSPISGHRSVSWYQQTPGQGLQFLFEYFSETQRNKGNFPGRFSGRQFSNSRSEMNVSTLELGDSALYLCASSLEIENTEAFFGQGTRLTVV.

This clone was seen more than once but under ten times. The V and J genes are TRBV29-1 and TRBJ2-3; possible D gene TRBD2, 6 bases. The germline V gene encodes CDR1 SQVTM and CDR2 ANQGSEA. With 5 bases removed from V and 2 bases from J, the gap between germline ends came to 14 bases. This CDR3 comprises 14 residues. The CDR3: CSVRSGRPTDTQYF. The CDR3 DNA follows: TGCAGCGTTAGGAGCGGGCGTCCCACAGATACGCAGTATTTT.

This CDR3 reads CAISPGTGGSGDIQYF. Written as DNA, the CDR3 is TGTGCCATCAGCCCCGGGACAGGGGGCAGTGGGGACATTCAGTACTTC. The chain couples TRBV10-3 to TRBJ2-4; TRBD1 agrees at 12 bases. CDR3 length equals 16 residues. Germline V gene data show CDR1 as ENHRY and CDR2 as SYGVKD. The V and J ends lost 6 bases and 8 bases, in that order; junction bases with no gene match: 11.

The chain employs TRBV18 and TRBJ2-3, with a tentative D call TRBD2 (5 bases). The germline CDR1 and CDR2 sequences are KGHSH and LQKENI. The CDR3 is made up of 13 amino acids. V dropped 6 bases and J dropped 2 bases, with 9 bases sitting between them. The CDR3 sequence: CASSTGITDTQYF. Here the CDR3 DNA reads TGTGCCAGCTCTACGGGGATCACAGATACGCAGTATTTT.

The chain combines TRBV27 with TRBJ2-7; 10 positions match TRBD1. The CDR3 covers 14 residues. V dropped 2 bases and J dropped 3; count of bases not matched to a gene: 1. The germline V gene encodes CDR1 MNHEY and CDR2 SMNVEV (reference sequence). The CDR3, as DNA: TGTGCCAGCAGTTTAGGGACAGGGGTCTACGAGCAGTACTTC. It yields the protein CASSLGTGVYEQYF.